These 20 T cell receptor beta chains were sequenced from one sample in a study of tumor-infiltrating lymphocytes in localized non-small cell lung cancer. This table comes from immunoSEQ multiplex PCR, and its TCRdb copy is limited to in-frame clones, with some not included. The sample shows 25,000 to 35,000 clones, 70% to 90% of them seen only once. Sequencing used lung tumor tissue. Source of these receptors: a human donor with non-small cell lung cancer.

The gene calls are TRBV18 and TRBJ1-6; 10 nucleotides align to TRBD1. Losses at the gene ends were 0 bases for V and 14 bases for J; bases not matched to a gene: 7. Germline CDR1 is KGHSH and CDR2 is LQKENI. The length of the CDR3 is 15 residues. The CDR3 DNA is TGTGCCAGCTCACCACCGGGACAGGGGCAGTTCACCCTCCACTTT. Encoded protein: CASSPPGQGQFTLHF.

This chain joins TRBV9 and TRBJ2-4; D remains unclear. The CDR3 consists of 17 residues. The germline V gene encodes CDR1 SGDLS and CDR2 YYNGEE. V was clipped by 0 bases and J by 8 bases, with 21 bases between them. This chain's CDR3 is CASSVGRSGGFRDIQYF. The DNA of the CDR3 is TGTGCCAGCAGCGTAGGAAGGTCAGGTGGGTTTAGGGACATTCAGTACTTC.

CDR3 region: CASSPTQQGRTDTQYF. In nucleotides, the CDR3 is TGCGCCAGCAGCCCCACCCAGCAGGGGCGCACAGATACGCAGTATTTT. V is TRBV4-1 and J is TRBJ2-3; TRBD1 might be the D (6 bases). The CDR3 has 16 amino acids. From germline, CDR1 is MGHRA and CDR2 YSYEKL. V was clipped by 4 bases and J by 1 base, with 15 bases between them.

The rearrangement joins TRBV4-1 to TRBJ1-5; D is ambiguous. The CDR3 sequence is 17 residues long. Germline CDR1 MGHRA, CDR2 YSYEKL. V lost 0 bases to trimming and J lost 2 bases, with 14 bases between them. The DNA for the CDR3 is TGCGCCAGCAGCCAAGATACGGGAGACGGGCGCAATCAGCCCCAGCATTTT. Its protein is CASSQDTGDGRNQPQHF.

V gene TRBV4-2 combines with J gene TRBJ2-1; 8 nucleotides agree with TRBD2. The CDR3 is made up of 15 amino acids. V was clipped by 0 bases and J by 13 bases; unmatched bases: 11. Germline CDR1 LGHNA, CDR2 YNFKEQ. This CDR3 is CASSQDTPASGSQFF. The CDR3, as DNA: TGTGCCAGCAGCCAAGATACCCCGGCTAGCGGGTCTCAGTTCTTC.

The chain uses TRBV2 and TRBJ1-6; no clear D. Trimming pared 5 bases from V and 6 bases from J, leaving 11 bases between. Germline CDR1 and CDR2: SNHLY and FYNNEI. The CDR3 loop spans 14 amino acids. The CDR3 loop is CASSISQTNSPLHF. CDR3 sequence (DNA): TGTGCCAGCAGTATCTCACAGACTAATTCACCCCTCCACTTT. The complete variable domain, with remaining parts taken from reference TRBV2 and TRBJ1-6, reads EPEVTQTPSHQVTQMGQEVILRCVPISNHLYFYWYRQILGQKVEFLVSFYNNEISEKSEIFDDQFSVERPDGSNFTLKIRSTKLEDSAMYFCASSISQTNSPLHFGNGTRLTVT.

The chain recombines TRBV30 with TRBJ2-1, with 14 bases lining up with TRBD2. Losses at the gene ends were 5 bases for V and 9 bases for J; bases not matched to a gene: 9. The length of the CDR3 is 15 residues. Germline-derived CDR1 and CDR2 are GTSNPN and SVGIG (reference sequence). CDR3 coding DNA: TGTGCCTGGGGCCTGACTAGCGGGGGGGAGGTTGAGCAGTTCTTC. As protein: CAWGLTSGGEVEQFF.

Of note for this clone: Germline and junction disagree at one end, which may indicate a read error. The J gene is TRBJ2-2, the V gene TRBV30; TRBD2 matches at 7 bases. The CDR3 runs 13 residues. Germline values: CDR1 GTSNPN, CDR2 SVGIG (reference sequence). In DNA form, the CDR3 reads TGTGCCCGGAGACTAGCCTACACCGGGGAGCTGTTTTTT. This sequence encodes CARRLAYTGELFF.

The rearrangement joins TRBV10-2 to TRBJ2-2; the D gene is possibly TRBD2 (6 bases). The CDR3 has 13 amino acids. V lost 7 bases, J lost 9 bases, and 15 bases lay in between. The germline V gene encodes CDR1 WSHSY and CDR2 SAAADI. The CDR3 sequence is CASTPGVSRELFF. The CDR3 DNA reads TGCGCCAGCACCCCGGGGGTCAGTCGGGAGCTGTTTTTT.

This clone came up once. The chain combines TRBV12-5 with TRBJ1-1; 10 bases agree with TRBD1. V was clipped by 5 bases and J by 11 bases; unmatched bases: 5. The CDR3 length is 12 residues. Germline V lookup: CDR1 LGHNT, CDR2 FRNRAP. Here the CDR3 DNA reads TGTGCTAGTGGTGCCGGGACAGGGGATGCTTTCTTT. Its translation: CASGAGTGDAFF.

The chain employs TRBV5-4 and TRBJ2-5, with D maybe TRBD2 (5 bases). Trimming took off 0 bases at V and 7 bases at J, with 13 bases between the two ends. Germline CDR1 reads SGHNT; CDR2 reads YYREEE (reference sequence). The length of the CDR3 is 14 residues. The DNA of the CDR3 is TGTGCCAGCAGCTTGGCCCTAGCAGTGGCGACCCAGTACTTC. Translated, it gives CASSLALAVATQYF.

This rearrangement joins TRBV7-9 to TRBJ2-1; D is ambiguous. The germline CDR1 and CDR2 sequences are SEHNR and FQNEAQ (reference sequence). With 1 base removed from V and 0 bases from J, the gap between germline ends came to 7 bases. The CDR3 is 15 amino acids. In DNA form, the CDR3 reads TGTGCCAGCAGCTTAGTCGCGAGCTCCTACAATGAGCAGTTCTTC. It specifies CASSLVASSYNEQFF.

V gene TRBV10-1 combines with J gene TRBJ2-1; 8 nucleotides line up with TRBD1. The CDR3 loop spans 15 amino acids. Unmatched junction bases numbered 8, after V lost 5 bases and J lost 5 bases. CDR1 and CDR2 from the germline V gene are WNHNN and SYGVQD (reference sequence). Here the CDR3 reads CASSYRDRRHNEQFF. The CDR3 DNA reads TGCGCCAGCAGTTACCGGGACAGGCGACACAATGAGCAGTTCTTC.

V usage is TRBV20-1 and J usage is TRBJ2-7; D remains ambiguous. This CDR3 has 11 amino acids. Trimming cost V 0 bases and J 9 bases, with 9 bases left between them. From germline, CDR1 is DFQATT and CDR2 SNEGSKA (reference sequence). The CDR3 sequence: CSARDRRGQYF. CDR3 in DNA: TGCAGTGCTAGAGATCGGAGAGGGCAGTACTTC.

This clone was observed a handful of times. The V and J genes are TRBV18 and TRBJ1-2; D possibly corresponds to TRBD1 (6 bases). Germline V gives CDR1 KGHSH, CDR2 LQKENI. V was shortened by 1 base and J by 3 bases, with 9 bases between the two germline ends. The CDR3 length is 14 residues. The CDR3 nucleotides are TGTGCCAGCTCACCACGTGGGGGCGACTATGGCTACACCTTC. Its protein is CASSPRGGDYGYTF.

The rearrangement uses TRBV7-2 and TRBJ1-5; the D gene is possibly TRBD1 (5 bases). The CDR3 runs 14 residues. The germline V and J ends were trimmed by 3 bases and 2 bases, with 8 bases remaining between them. Germline loops: CDR1 SGHTA, CDR2 FQGNSA. The CDR3 sequence: CASSFQGGNQPQHF. CDR3 bases: TGTGCCAGCAGCTTTCAGGGCGGCAATCAGCCCCAGCATTTT.

The CDR3 DNA reads as TGTGCCAGTAGTGCCCCGGGACAGGGTCCAGATACGCAGTATTTT. Translating gives CASSAPGQGPDTQYF. The chain employs TRBV19 and TRBJ2-3; 9 bases agree with TRBD1. The V and J ends lost 5 bases and 4 bases, in that order; junction bases with no gene match: 7. In germline, CDR1 is LNHDA, CDR2 SQIVND (reference sequence). The CDR3 sequence is 15 residues long.

This chain uses TRBV5-4 with TRBJ2-1, with D possibly being TRBD1 (5 bases). This CDR3 has 15 residues. Per the germline V gene, CDR1 is SGHNT and CDR2 is YYREEE (reference sequence). Between the trimmed V and J ends, which lost 2 bases and 2 bases, there was a span of 11 bases. As DNA, the CDR3 is TGTGCCAGCAGCTTTCCGACAGCCCCCTACAATGAGCAGTTCTTC. This codes for CASSFPTAPYNEQFF.

The CDR3 sequence is CASSRLAETYEQYF. The CDR3 DNA follows: TGTGCCAGCAGCAGACTAGCCGAAACCTACGAGCAGTACTTC. This chain connects TRBV13 to TRBJ2-7; 7 bases line up with TRBD2. This CDR3 has 14 residues. Looked up from germline, CDR1 is PRHDT and CDR2 is FYEKMQ (reference sequence). V dropped 5 bases and J dropped 2; count of bases not matched to a gene: 6.

V and J are TRBV14 and TRBJ1-6, with TRBD1 matching 9 bases. Per the germline V gene, CDR1 is SGHDN and CDR2 is FVKESK. The CDR3 consists of 14 residues. V trimming: 5 bases; J trimming: 10 bases; junction bases outside the gene matches: 6. The CDR3: CASSYTGGSSPLHF. For the CDR3, the DNA is TGTGCCAGCAGCTACACAGGGGGCAGCTCACCCCTCCACTTT.